This T cell receptor (beta chain) was observed in a study of blood T cell repertoires in COVID-19. Turning to the study itself: Specimens from acute and convalescent COVID-19 originated in the United States, Italy and Spain.

TCRdb's copy holds only in-frame clones and misses some; the assay was immunoSEQ multiplex PCR. The sample has around 60,000 clones; 85% to 90% are singletons. J lost 6 bases, V lost 0 bases, and 0 bases had no gene match. CDR1 LNHNV and CDR2 YYDKDF come from the germline V gene (reference sequence). The CDR3 contains 15 residues. The rearrangement uses TRBV15 and TRBJ2-2; 11 positions match TRBD2. This TCR came from a human donor in a cohort sampled during active COVID-19. The sample taken for sequencing was peripheral blood. CDR3 residues: CATSRDSGGAGELFF. The CDR3 DNA follows: TGTGCCACCAGCAGAGATAGCGGGGGGGCCGGGGAGCTGTTTTTT.